Listed here are 6 T cell receptor beta chains from one sample, sequenced in a study of blood T cell repertoires in COVID-19. This table comes from immunoSEQ multiplex PCR, and its TCRdb copy is limited to in-frame clones, with some not included. The sample has around 190,000 clones, about 79% seen once; the top ten hold about 12%. The sequenced material came from peripheral blood. The receptors shown here come from a human donor in a cohort sampled during active COVID-19.

This clone was detected only a few times. J is TRBJ2-5 and V is TRBV6-5; a weak D match, TRBD2 (7 bases). Germline CDR1 reads MNHEY; CDR2 reads SVGAGI. V dropped 6 bases and J dropped 2 bases, with 13 bases sitting between them. The length of the CDR3 is 14 residues. The CDR3 is CASRAGHQQETQYF. CDR3 in DNA: TGTGCCAGCAGAGCGGGACACCAACAAGAGACCCAGTACTTC.

The chain carries TRBV28 and TRBJ1-5, with D perhaps TRBD1 (5 bases). V lost 5 bases, J lost 5 bases, and 19 bases lay in between. There are 16 residues in the CDR3. Looked up from germline, CDR1 is MDHEN and CDR2 is SYDVKM. DNA of the CDR3: TGTGCCAGCAGTCTCCCGACAGAAGGAAAGGATCAGCCCCAGCATTTT. Protein: CASSLPTEGKDQPQHF.

V gene TRBV2 combines with J gene TRBJ1-1, with no clear D. Germline V gene sequence: CDR1 SNHLY, CDR2 FYNNEI. With 1 base removed from V and 13 bases from J, the gap between germline ends came to 16 bases. The CDR3 loop spans 13 amino acids. The CDR3: CASSEGMTARVFF. Here the CDR3 DNA reads TGTGCCAGCAGTGAAGGGATGACCGCTCGGGTTTTCTTT.

The chain combines TRBV2 with TRBJ1-1, with a possible D match to TRBD1 (5 bases). Germline V gene data show CDR1 as SNHLY and CDR2 as FYNNEI. The ends were cut back, 6 bases at V and 2 bases at J, with 13 bases in the middle. There are 14 residues in the CDR3. The CDR3 sequence is CASRGGTFNTEAFF. CDR3 sequence (DNA): TGTGCCAGCAGGGGGGGGACCTTTAACACTGAAGCTTTCTTT.

The chain carries TRBV18 and TRBJ2-7; 7 bases are shared with TRBD2. The germline CDR1 and CDR2 sequences are KGHSH and LQKENI. V lost 6 bases, J lost 4 bases, and 12 bases stayed unmatched. The CDR3 extends over 15 amino acids. The CDR3, as DNA: TGTGCCAGCTCCTCCGCGGGAGTGTTGGAGTACGAGCAGTACTTC. Protein product: CASSSAGVLEYEQYF.

The chain is built from TRBV27 and TRBJ2-5; TRBD2 aligns across 7 bases. Trimming cost V 4 bases and J 6 bases; bases outside gene matches: 11. Germline V gene lookup returns CDR1 MNHEY and CDR2 SMNVEV (reference sequence). This CDR3 is 15 amino acids long. Here the CDR3 reads CASSSSAGTLKTQYF. The CDR3, as DNA: TGTGCCAGCAGTTCATCAGCGGGAACCCTTAAGACCCAGTACTTC.